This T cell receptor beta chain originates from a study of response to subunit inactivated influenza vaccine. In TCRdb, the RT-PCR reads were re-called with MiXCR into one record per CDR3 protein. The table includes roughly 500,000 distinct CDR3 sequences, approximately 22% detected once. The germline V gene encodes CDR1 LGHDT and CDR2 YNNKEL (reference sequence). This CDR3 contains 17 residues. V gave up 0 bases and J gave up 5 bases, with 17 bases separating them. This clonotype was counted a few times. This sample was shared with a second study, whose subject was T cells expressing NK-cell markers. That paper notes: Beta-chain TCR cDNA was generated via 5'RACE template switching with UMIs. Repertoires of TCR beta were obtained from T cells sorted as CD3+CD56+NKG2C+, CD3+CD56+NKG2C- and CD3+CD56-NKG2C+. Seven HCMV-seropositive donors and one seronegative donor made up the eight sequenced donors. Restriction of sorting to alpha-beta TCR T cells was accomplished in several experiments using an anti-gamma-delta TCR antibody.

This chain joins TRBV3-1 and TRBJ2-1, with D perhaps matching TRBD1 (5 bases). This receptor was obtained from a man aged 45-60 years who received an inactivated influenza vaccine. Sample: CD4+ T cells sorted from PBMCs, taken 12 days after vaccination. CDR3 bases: TGTGCCAGCAGCCAAGATTTTGGGCAGGGTTTTAACAATGAGCAGTTCTTC. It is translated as CASSQDFGQGFNNEQFF.